The rows below give T cell receptor beta chains drawn from one sample of a study of beta chain features in type 1 diabetes. Clones were sequenced by immunoSEQ multiplex PCR, and TCRdb holds only the in-frame ones, with some missing. The sample records around 330,000 clones, 11% being singletons. The specimen sequenced was naive CD4+ T cells from blood. Every receptor here comes from a woman younger than 45 in good health. Each CDR3 is given with its conserved first and last residue. D genes are given only for firm matches. Only part of the rows carry a size: once, few, many, or a class if the clone is expanded.

v_gene: TRBV6-5; j_gene: TRBJ2-3; abundance: few; d_gene: NA; CDR3aa: CASSPPGQATDTQYF; CDR3nt: TGTGCCAGCAGCCCCCCAGGTCAGGCCACAGATACGCAGTATTTT
v_gene: TRBV7-2; j_gene: TRBJ1-1; abundance: NA; d_gene: NA; CDR3aa: CASSFKAGGTEAFF; CDR3nt: TGTGCCAGCAGCTTTAAGGCTGGCGGGACTGAAGCTTTCTTT
v_gene: TRBV7-3; j_gene: TRBJ2-1; abundance: NA; d_gene: TRBD2; CDR3aa: CASSLASGSAYNEQFF; CDR3nt: TGTGCCAGCAGCTTAGCGAGCGGGAGCGCCTACAATGAGCAGTTCTTC
v_gene: TRBV5-1; j_gene: TRBJ2-4; abundance: few; d_gene: TRBD2; CDR3aa: CASSAEAGGQNIQYF; CDR3nt: TGCGCCAGCAGCGCAGAAGCGGGAGGGCAGAACATTCAGTACTTC
v_gene: TRBV5-1; j_gene: TRBJ2-7; abundance: NA; d_gene: NA; CDR3aa: CASMEGDAYEQYF; CDR3nt: TGCGCCAGCATGGAGGGAGACGCCTACGAGCAGTACTTC
v_gene: TRBV15; j_gene: TRBJ2-7; abundance: few; d_gene: TRBD2; CDR3aa: CATSRDSGTYEQYF; CDR3nt: TGTGCCACCAGCAGAGATAGCGGGACCTACGAGCAGTACTTC
v_gene: TRBV18; j_gene: TRBJ2-6; abundance: NA; d_gene: TRBD1; CDR3aa: CASSPNTGVGANVLTF; CDR3nt: TGTGCCAGCTCACCCAATACAGGGGTCGGGGCCAACGTCCTGACTTTC
v_gene: TRBV2; j_gene: TRBJ1-1; abundance: NA; d_gene: NA; CDR3aa: CASSGTVNTEAFF; CDR3nt: TGTGCCAGCAGCGGGACTGTGAACACTGAAGCTTTCTTT
v_gene: TRBV11-2; j_gene: TRBJ1-1; abundance: few; d_gene: TRBD1; CDR3aa: CATSRQGATEAFF; CDR3nt: TGTGCCACCTCTCGACAGGGGGCCACTGAAGCTTTCTTT
v_gene: TRBV6-1; j_gene: TRBJ2-2; abundance: NA; d_gene: TRBD2; CDR3aa: CASSTGLAGGGELFF; CDR3nt: TGTGCCAGCAGTACTGGACTAGCGGGAGGCGGGGAGCTGTTTTTT
v_gene: TRBV11-2; j_gene: TRBJ2-1; abundance: NA; d_gene: TRBD2; CDR3aa: CASSRLAEYNERFF; CDR3nt: TGTGCCAGCAGCCGACTAGCGGAGTACAATGAGCGGTTCTTC
v_gene: TRBV7-2; j_gene: TRBJ1-1; abundance: few; d_gene: NA; CDR3aa: CASRSGVHTEAFF; CDR3nt: TGTGCCAGCCGATCAGGGGTGCATACTGAAGCTTTCTTT
v_gene: TRBV28; j_gene: TRBJ1-1; abundance: few; d_gene: TRBD1; CDR3aa: CASSLRTGKRHTEAFF; CDR3nt: TGTGCCAGCAGTTTAAGGACAGGGAAAAGGCACACTGAAGCTTTCTTT
v_gene: TRBV4-3; j_gene: TRBJ2-3; abundance: few; d_gene: NA; CDR3aa: CASSQDWTSTDTQYF; CDR3nt: TGCGCCAGCAGCCAAGACTGGACTAGCACAGATACGCAGTATTTT
v_gene: TRBV18; j_gene: TRBJ2-7; abundance: NA; d_gene: NA; CDR3aa: CASSNLGSEQYF; CDR3nt: TGTGCCAGCTCAAATTTAGGGAGCGAGCAGTACTTC
v_gene: TRBV5-4; j_gene: TRBJ2-1; abundance: NA; d_gene: TRBD2; CDR3aa: CASSLTSGDNEQFF; CDR3nt: TGTGCCAGCAGCTTGACTAGCGGGGACAATGAGCAGTTCTTC
v_gene: TRBV4-3; j_gene: TRBJ1-1; abundance: few; d_gene: NA; CDR3aa: CASSQEGRRDTEAFF; CDR3nt: TGCGCCAGCAGCCAAGAAGGTAGGAGGGACACTGAAGCTTTCTTT
v_gene: TRBV11-1; j_gene: TRBJ2-1; abundance: few; d_gene: NA; CDR3aa: CASAPSQAQGNEQFF; CDR3nt: TGTGCCAGCGCTCCCTCCCAGGCGCAGGGTAACGAGCAGTTCTTC
v_gene: TRBV28; j_gene: TRBJ2-7; abundance: NA; d_gene: NA; CDR3aa: CASSLGQVSSYEQYF; CDR3nt: TGTGCCAGCAGTTTGGGTCAGGTCAGCTCCTACGAGCAGTACTTC
v_gene: TRBV2; j_gene: TRBJ2-2; abundance: NA; d_gene: TRBD1; CDR3aa: CASLYQGAGELFF; CDR3nt: TGTGCCAGCTTGTATCAGGGGGCCGGGGAGCTGTTTTTT
v_gene: TRBV6-5; j_gene: TRBJ2-1; abundance: few; d_gene: NA; CDR3aa: CASRGDQGAGDEQFF; CDR3nt: TGTGCCAGCAGGGGGGATCAGGGGGCGGGAGATGAGCAGTTCTTC
v_gene: TRBV30; j_gene: TRBJ2-7; abundance: few; d_gene: NA; CDR3aa: CAWSGVGDISYEQYF; CDR3nt: TGTGCCTGGAGTGGAGTAGGGGACATCTCCTACGAGCAGTACTTC
v_gene: TRBV6-5; j_gene: TRBJ2-7; abundance: NA; d_gene: TRBD1; CDR3aa: CASSYRSTGAYEQYF; CDR3nt: TGTGCCAGCAGTTACCGATCGACAGGGGCCTACGAGCAGTACTTC
v_gene: TRBV14; j_gene: TRBJ2-2; abundance: NA; d_gene: TRBD1; CDR3aa: CASSPWTGVMNTGELFF; CDR3nt: TGTGCCAGCAGCCCTTGGACAGGGGTGATGAACACCGGGGAGCTGTTTTTT
v_gene: TRBV15; j_gene: TRBJ2-5; abundance: NA; d_gene: TRBD1; CDR3aa: CATSRLTGVVQETQYF; CDR3nt: TGTGCCACCAGCAGACTAACAGGGGTTGTCCAAGAGACCCAGTACTTC
v_gene: TRBV25-1; j_gene: TRBJ1-4; abundance: few; d_gene: TRBD1; CDR3aa: CASSGTDNEKLFF; CDR3nt: TGTGCCAGCAGCGGGACAGATAATGAAAAACTGTTTTTT
v_gene: TRBV7-2; j_gene: TRBJ2-3; abundance: NA; d_gene: TRBD2; CDR3aa: CASSLAGVAGVPDTQYF; CDR3nt: TGTGCCAGCAGCTTAGCGGGAGTAGCGGGAGTTCCAGATACGCAGTATTTT
v_gene: TRBV4-3; j_gene: TRBJ2-1; abundance: few; d_gene: NA; CDR3aa: CASSQGPSSYNEQFF; CDR3nt: TGCGCCAGCAGCCAAGGCCCGAGCTCCTACAATGAGCAGTTCTTC
v_gene: TRBV7-9; j_gene: TRBJ2-5; abundance: NA; d_gene: TRBD1; CDR3aa: CASSTEGQAQETQYF; CDR3nt: TGTGCCAGCAGCACAGAGGGACAGGCCCAAGAGACCCAGTACTTC
v_gene: TRBV29-1; j_gene: TRBJ2-7; abundance: few; d_gene: TRBD1; CDR3aa: CSVGQGDGAYEQYF; CDR3nt: TGCAGCGTTGGACAGGGGGACGGGGCCTACGAGCAGTACTTC
v_gene: TRBV28; j_gene: TRBJ2-1; abundance: few; d_gene: NA; CDR3aa: CASGWRPLDNEQFF; CDR3nt: TGTGCCAGCGGCTGGAGGCCACTTGACAATGAGCAGTTCTTC
v_gene: TRBV15; j_gene: TRBJ2-3; abundance: few; d_gene: TRBD2; CDR3aa: CATSTRLAGNADTQYF; CDR3nt: TGTGCCACCAGCACCAGACTAGCGGGAAACGCAGATACGCAGTATTTT
v_gene: TRBV5-4; j_gene: TRBJ2-7; abundance: NA; d_gene: TRBD1; CDR3aa: CASKIQGQSYEQYF; CDR3nt: TGTGCCAGCAAAATACAGGGACAGTCCTACGAGCAGTACTTC
v_gene: TRBV7-2; j_gene: TRBJ2-1; abundance: NA; d_gene: TRBD1; CDR3aa: CASSIAGTGNYNEQFF; CDR3nt: TGTGCCAGCAGCATAGCCGGGACAGGGAACTACAATGAGCAGTTCTTC
v_gene: TRBV6-1; j_gene: TRBJ1-2; abundance: NA; d_gene: TRBD1; CDR3aa: CASRALGQGVYGYTF; CDR3nt: TGTGCCAGCAGGGCCTTAGGACAGGGAGTCTATGGCTACACCTTC